The 5 T cell receptor beta chains in this list originate from one sample, sequenced in a study of blood T cell repertoires in COVID-19. Method: immunoSEQ multiplex PCR; TCRdb's copy keeps in-frame clones and lacks some. The sample yields 190,000 or so clones, approximately 80% seen once. Material: PBMCs or T cells enriched from blood (not recorded which). These receptors were collected from a man aged 35-49 years who had recovered from COVID-19.

The V gene is TRBV6-2 or TRBV6-3, the J gene TRBJ2-2; 11 nucleotides match TRBD2. The germline CDR1 and CDR2 sequences are MNHEY and SVGEGT. The V gene end was trimmed by 6 bases and the J gene end by 4 bases; junction bases not matched to a gene: 7. This CDR3 spans 16 amino acids. The CDR3 nucleotides are TGTGCCAGCAGCCTAGCGGGAGGTTTCAGCACCGGGGAGCTGTTTTTT. Translated: CASSLAGGFSTGELFF.

The gene calls are TRBV7-2 and TRBJ1-3; TRBD1 might be the D (6 bases). The CDR3 runs to 16 residues. The germline gives CDR1 SGHTA, CDR2 FQGNSA. The V end was cut by 5 bases, the J end by 8 bases, with 22 bases between. The CDR3 coding sequence is TGTGCCAGCAGCGGACAGCCCCGGGGGGCGCGGGACACCATATATTTT. Residues: CASSGQPRGARDTIYF.

The genes are TRBV3-1 (or the pseudogene TRBV3-2) and TRBJ1-3; D unclear. Germline V gene sequence: CDR1 LGHDT, CDR2 YNNKEL (reference sequence). V lost 2 bases and J lost 4, with 9 bases in between. CDR3 length: 14 residues. CDR3 sequence: CASSQNIPGNTIYF. The CDR3 DNA is TGTGCCAGCAGCCAAAACATCCCAGGAAACACCATATATTTT.

The chain is built from TRBV7-9 and TRBJ2-2, with 7 positions matching TRBD1. J was trimmed by 5 bases and V by 5 bases; bases with no gene match: 5. The CDR3 is 14 amino acids. The germline V gene has CDR1 SEHNR and CDR2 FQNEAQ (reference sequence). The CDR3 region is CASSPDRDTGELFF. The CDR3 nucleotides read TGTGCCAGCAGCCCCGACAGGGATACCGGGGAGCTGTTTTTT.

The chain carries TRBV5-5 and TRBJ1-2; 10 nucleotides line up with TRBD1. Germline V gene data show CDR1 as SGHKS and CDR2 as YYEKEE (reference sequence). The CDR3 spans 15 residues. V shed 7 bases and J 1 base; nucleotides not matched to a gene: 7. CDR3 nucleotides: TGTGCCAGCGGATCAGACAGGGGGCGTAACTATGGCTACACCTTC. Translating gives CASGSDRGRNYGYTF.